This TCR beta chain was captured in a study of T-cell reconstitution after alpha-beta-depleted transplantation in children. Unique molecular identifiers featured in how the TCRbeta library was prepared. A single record per CDR3 protein comes from TCRdb applying MiXCR to the PCR reads. This sample carries around 490,000 distinct CDR3 sequences, over 9.5% of them seen once, and the ten largest clones take approximately 14%. Study-wide results and caveats: After one year, T-cell counts and TCRbeta diversity mostly came from new T cells. Several hundred expanded graft clones reportedly were the source of alpha-beta T cells about two months after transplant. In some patients, recipient T cells and intrathymic progenitors surviving conditioning explained high day-60 diversity.

Points on this clonotype: Antigen: not known.

The TCR comes from a female patient aged 2 to 10 who had a stem cell transplant for aplastic anemia, so the T cells may come from the graft donor. The specimen comprised PBMCs, mostly from graft donor cells, sampled 180 days after TCRalphabeta/CD19-depleted stem cell transplant.

CDR3 amino acids: CAWKAQGLVYGYTF. The CDR3 DNA reads TGTGCCTGGAAGGCCCAGGGGTTGGTGTATGGCTACACCTTC. The V gene is TRBV30, the J gene TRBJ1-2, with a weak D call TRBD1 (6 bases). The germline V gene encodes CDR1 GTSNPN and CDR2 SVGIG (reference sequence). This CDR3 contains 14 residues. Trimming pared 4 bases from V and 5 bases from J, leaving 17 bases between.